The T cell receptor beta chain described here comes from a study of tumor-infiltrating lymphocytes in primary liver carcinoma. Trimming cost V 2 bases and J 11 bases, with 19 bases left between them. Germline-derived CDR1 and CDR2 are MNHNY and SVGAGI (reference sequence). The CDR3 sequence is 15 residues long. Both blood RNA, taken from unsorted whole blood, and germline DNA were extracted. TCR beta cDNA was prepared out of 500 ng total RNA by means of a constant-region primer. Library construction for TCR beta comprised three nested multiplex PCR rounds performed with slightly modified ARM-PCR. Amplification in the first two PCR rounds was performed using TRBV1-TRBV30 forward primers and a C-beta reverse primer for 10 cycles each. TCRdb re-called the multiplex PCR reads through MiXCR, storing one row per CDR3 protein. Of approximately 330,000 distinct CDR3 sequences in the sample, about 65% are singletons; the top ten hold about 6.3%.

V gene TRBV6-6 combines with J gene TRBJ1-5, with TRBD1 as a possible D gene (6 bases). This TCR was sampled from a man aged 35-49 years with primary liver carcinoma and hepatitis B virus infection. The specimen sequenced was peripheral blood. CDR3 nucleotides: TGTGCCAGCAGTTACGCGTGGACAGCCTGGCAGTCCCAGCATTTT. Encoded protein: CASSYAWTAWQSQHF.